What follows are 31 T cell receptor beta chains derived from one specimen sequenced in a study of control samples from healthy donors and cancer patients. Data came from immunoSEQ multiplex PCR; TCRdb stores just in-frame clones and leaves some out. This table has 150,000 to 200,000 clones, roughly 92% appearing once. The specimen was blood. These receptor sequences come from a woman younger than 35 in good health.

The chain uses TRBV10-3 and TRBJ2-5, with 9 bases identical to TRBD1. Per germline, CDR1 ENHRY and CDR2 SYGVKD. The CDR3 spans 14 residues. V shed 6 bases and J 2 bases; nucleotides not matched to a gene: 4. CDR3 region: CAIRGGQGQETQYF. The CDR3 region has the DNA TGTGCCATCAGGGGGGGACAGGGACAAGAGACCCAGTACTTC.

V is TRBV14 and J is TRBJ1-2; 8 bases agree with TRBD1. J lost 6 bases, V lost 2 bases, and 2 bases had no gene match. This CDR3 region has 13 residues. CDR1 and CDR2 (germline): SGHDN, FVKESK. CDR3 bases: TGTGCCAGCAGCCAATTGACAGGGGATGGCTACACCTTC. Amino acids: CASSQLTGDGYTF.

This sequence joins TRBV14 and TRBJ2-1, with D possibly matching TRBD2 (6 bases). Germline V lookup: CDR1 SGHDN, CDR2 FVKESK. CDR3 length: 13 residues. With 0 bases removed from V and 8 bases from J, the gap between germline ends came to 8 bases. CDR3 DNA: TGTGCCAGCAGCCAAGAGTGGGGGGATGAGCAGTTCTTC. This gives the protein CASSQEWGDEQFF.

The chain has TRBV7-9 and TRBJ1-6; 10 bases map to TRBD1. J lost 8 bases, V lost 1 base, and 2 bases had no gene match. CDR1 and CDR2 from the germline V gene are SEHNR and FQNEAQ (reference sequence). The CDR3 contains 15 residues. DNA for the CDR3: TGTGCCAGCAGCTTAGGGGACAGGGGTTATTCACCCCTCCACTTT. Translating gives CASSLGDRGYSPLHF.

The gene calls are TRBV25-1 and TRBJ2-7; D remains ambiguous. The CDR3 sequence is 14 residues long. CDR1 and CDR2 (germline): MGHDK, SYGVNS. Trimming removed 5 bases from V and 1 base from J, with 12 bases in between. The CDR3 DNA reads TGTGCCAGCAGTCCCTACTTGAGGTCCTACGAGCAGTACTTC. Amino acid sequence: CASSPYLRSYEQYF.

The sample holds one count of this clone. J is TRBJ2-5 and V is TRBV19, with 9 bases matching TRBD2. The CDR3 has 15 residues. Trimming cost V 4 bases and J 5 bases; bases outside gene matches: 8. Per the germline V gene, CDR1 is LNHDA and CDR2 is SQIVND (reference sequence). CDR3 sequence reads: CASSSGGARGETQYF. The CDR3 DNA reads as TGTGCCAGTAGTAGCGGGGGGGCCCGAGGGGAGACCCAGTACTTC.

The chain couples TRBV5-1 to TRBJ2-2; the match to TRBD2 covers 9 bases. Per the germline V gene, CDR1 is SGHRS and CDR2 is YFSETQ. This CDR3 contains 15 residues. V was clipped by 1 base and J by 3 bases; unmatched bases: 1. The CDR3 DNA is TGCGCCAGCAGCTTGCCTAGCGGGGACACCGGGGAGCTGTTTTTT. Encoded protein: CASSLPSGDTGELFF.

This sequence joins TRBV5-1 and TRBJ2-1; 11 bases fit TRBD2. Germline V CDR1 and CDR2: SGHRS, YFSETQ. Unmatched junction bases numbered 7, after V lost 4 bases and J lost 4 bases. CDR3 length: 16 amino acids. CDR3 loop: CASSRTGTSGYNEQFF. The CDR3 DNA follows: TGCGCCAGCAGCCGTACCGGGACTAGCGGTTACAATGAGCAGTTCTTC.

The J gene is TRBJ2-4, the V gene TRBV2; the match to TRBD1 covers 10 bases. Germline-derived CDR1 and CDR2 are SNHLY and FYNNEI. The CDR3 has 14 residues. Trimming removed 5 bases from V and 8 bases from J; junction bases left unmatched: 6. CDR3 loop: CASSRQGAGDIQYF. The CDR3 DNA follows: TGTGCCAGCAGTCGACAGGGGGCAGGGGACATTCAGTACTTC. The complete variable domain, with remaining parts taken from reference TRBV2 and TRBJ2-4, reads EPEVTQTPSHQVTQMGQEVILRCVPISNHLYFYWYRQILGQKVEFLVSFYNNEISEKSEIFDDQFSVERPDGSNFTLKIRSTKLEDSAMYFCASSRQGAGDIQYFGAGTRLSVL.

On this clone itself: Within the sample, other DNA sequences also encode this same CDR3. The V call is TRBV5-1, the J call TRBJ1-6, with TRBD1 as a possible D gene (5 bases). The germline CDR1 and CDR2 sequences are SGHRS and YFSETQ. V lost 4 bases and J 0 bases, leaving 11 bases between the germline ends. The CDR3 loop spans 16 amino acids. The CDR3 DNA reads TGCGCCAGCAGCCTGGCAGGGAGCTCCTATAATTCACCCCTCCACTTT. The encoded protein is CASSLAGSSYNSPLHF.

Points on this clone: The same CDR3 also results from other DNA sequences found in this sample. The chain is built from TRBV5-1 and TRBJ1-1; D unresolved. Trimming took 0 bases from V and 3 from J, leaving 3 bases between them. CDR3 length equals 12 residues. Per germline, CDR1 SGHRS and CDR2 YFSETQ. The CDR3 DNA sequence: TGCGCCAGCAGCTTGGGCGACACTGAAGCTTTCTTT. Its protein product is CASSLGDTEAFF.

The chain is built from TRBV27 and TRBJ2-2; TRBD2 agrees at 8 bases. Trimming took 6 bases from V and 3 from J; bases not matched to a gene: 9. This CDR3 comprises 16 residues. CDR1 is MNHEY and CDR2 is SMNVEV in the germline V gene (reference sequence). The CDR3 loop is CASRILAGGDTGELFF. CDR3 sequence (DNA): TGTGCCAGCAGGATTCTAGCGGGCGGGGACACCGGGGAGCTGTTTTTT.

The rearrangement uses TRBV7-8 and TRBJ2-3; TRBD2 might be the D (6 bases). Looked up from germline, CDR1 is SGHVS and CDR2 is FQNEAQ. V shed 5 bases and J shed 0 bases, with 12 bases lying between them. The CDR3 spans 15 residues. The CDR3 nucleotides are TGTGCCAGCAGCCGAGCGGGTTCTAGCACAGATACGCAGTATTTT. It encodes CASSRAGSSTDTQYF.

This clone was observed once. The J gene is TRBJ2-6, the V gene TRBV15, with a weak D call TRBD1 (6 bases). V lost 9 bases and J lost 0, with 12 bases in between. The CDR3 spans 15 residues. The germline CDR1 and CDR2 sequences are LNHNV and YYDKDF (reference sequence). CDR3: CATQTGNSGANVLTF. The DNA for the CDR3 is TGTGCCACGCAAACAGGGAACTCTGGGGCCAACGTCCTGACTTTC.

The table lists this clone with a count of one. The chain joins TRBV28 to TRBJ1-1, with 9 bases identical to TRBD1. The CDR3 runs 15 residues. V dropped 6 bases and J dropped 5; count of bases not matched to a gene: 10. The germline V gene has CDR1 MDHEN and CDR2 SYDVKM. Here the CDR3 reads CASSLSTGGNTEAFF. The CDR3 region has the DNA TGTGCCAGCAGCCTATCAACAGGGGGCAATACTGAAGCTTTCTTT.

This sequence joins TRBV28 and TRBJ2-1, with 10 bases lining up with TRBD2. The trim removed 7 bases at V and 2 bases at J, leaving 2 bases unmatched. Germline V gene data show CDR1 as MDHEN and CDR2 as SYDVKM. The CDR3 runs 14 residues. The CDR3 is CASMLAGAYNEQFF. DNA of the CDR3: TGTGCCAGCATGCTAGCGGGAGCCTACAATGAGCAGTTCTTC. Variable domain in full (rest from reference TRBV28 and TRBJ2-1): DVKVTQSSRYLVKRTGEKVFLECVQDMDHENMFWYRQDPGLGLRLIYFSYDVKMKEKGDIPEGYSVSREKKERFSLILESASTNQTSMYLCASMLAGAYNEQFFGPGTRLTVL.

This clone was detected only once. The chain couples TRBV10-3 to TRBJ1-6, with unresolved D. The germline V gene has CDR1 ENHRY and CDR2 SYGVKD. The V end was cut by 0 bases, the J end by 10 bases, with 4 bases between. The length of the CDR3 is 12 residues. The CDR3 region is CAISESASPLHF. The CDR3 DNA reads as TGTGCCATCAGTGAGTCGGCCTCACCCCTCCACTTT.

The chain couples TRBV5-1 to TRBJ2-2; TRBD1 might be the D (5 bases). The germline V gene has CDR1 SGHRS and CDR2 YFSETQ. The V end was cut by 4 bases, the J end by 7 bases, with 11 bases between. CDR3 length: 13 amino acids. CDR3 coding DNA: TGCGCCAGCAGCCCGCAGGGTGACGGGGAGCTGTTTTTT. Its translation is CASSPQGDGELFF.

The chain uses TRBV12-3 or TRBV12-4 and TRBJ1-2; D uncertain. Trimming stripped 2 bases from V and 8 bases from J, with 12 bases between. The CDR3 has 13 amino acids. Written as DNA, the CDR3 is TGTGCCAGCAGTTTATTGGGAGTAGGAGGCTACACCTTC. Translated, it gives CASSLLGVGGYTF.

CDR3 sequence reads: CASTSDRGDQPQHF. CDR3 coding DNA: TGTGCCAGCACTTCGGACAGGGGCGATCAGCCCCAGCATTTT. The J gene is TRBJ1-5, the V gene TRBV6-5; 9 bases are shared with TRBD1. The J segment lost 5 bases and the V segment lost 7 bases, leaving 6 bases of the junction unmatched. The germline V gene encodes CDR1 MNHEY and CDR2 SVGAGI. The CDR3 extends over 14 amino acids.

This clone was counted a few times. V gene TRBV18 combines with J gene TRBJ1-6; 9 nucleotides agree with TRBD1. The V gene end was trimmed by 4 bases and the J gene end by 10 bases; junction bases not matched to a gene: 11. CDR3 size: 16 residues. The V gene's germline CDR1 is KGHSH and CDR2 LQKENI. CDR3 in DNA: TGTGCCAGCTCACTCCAAACGACAGGGGGTTACTCACCCCTCCACTTT. It is translated as CASSLQTTGGYSPLHF.

V usage is TRBV6-2 or TRBV6-3 and J usage is TRBJ1-1; D possibly corresponds to TRBD1 (5 bases). V dropped 4 bases and J dropped 5 bases, with 14 bases sitting between them. The CDR3 sequence is 14 residues long. The germline gives CDR1 MNHEY, CDR2 SVGEGT. CDR3 DNA: TGTGCCAGCAGTTCGAAGGGGATATGGACTGAAGCTTTCTTT. It specifies CASSSKGIWTEAFF.

The gene calls are TRBV5-1 and TRBJ2-7, with a possible D match to TRBD2 (6 bases). Trimming took 3 bases from V and 3 from J, leaving 10 bases between them. The CDR3 totals 13 residues. Germline CDR1 is SGHRS and CDR2 is YFSETQ. The CDR3 DNA follows: TGCGCCAGCAGCTGGGGGGAAAGCTACGAGCAGTACTTC. Its translation: CASSWGESYEQYF.

The chain is built from TRBV10-3 and TRBJ1-3; the D gene is possibly TRBD1 (5 bases). The germline CDR1 and CDR2 sequences are ENHRY and SYGVKD. The length of the CDR3 is 17 residues. V gave up 0 bases and J gave up 0 bases, with 12 bases separating them. The CDR3 nucleotides are TGTGCCATCAGTGAGTCGAGGGACTTCGACTCTGGAAACACCATATATTTT. Its translation: CAISESRDFDSGNTIYF.

This clone was observed once. The chain carries TRBV4-3 and TRBJ2-5; D perhaps matches TRBD2 (6 bases). Germline loops: CDR1 LGHNA, CDR2 YSLEER. CDR3 length equals 16 residues. Trimming pared 1 base from V and 4 bases from J, leaving 16 bases between. In DNA, the CDR3 is TGCGCCAGCAGCCAAGGGAGGAGGGCCCCCGGAGAGACCCAGTACTTC. It yields the protein CASSQGRRAPGETQYF.

This chain uses TRBV2 with TRBJ2-3, with D possibly TRBD1 on 5 matching bases. Between the trimmed V and J ends, which lost 4 bases and 2 bases, there was a span of 10 bases. This CDR3 comprises 14 residues. Germline V gene sequence: CDR1 SNHLY, CDR2 FYNNEI. The CDR3 is CASSATAYTDTQYF. The DNA for the CDR3 is TGTGCCAGCAGTGCGACAGCATACACAGATACGCAGTATTTT.

This chain joins TRBV28 and TRBJ2-5, with TRBD1 matching 10 bases. Germline V gene data show CDR1 as MDHEN and CDR2 as SYDVKM. Trimming took 6 bases from V and 3 from J; bases not matched to a gene: 13. The CDR3 covers 17 residues. The CDR3 nucleotides are TGTGCCAGCAGCACACCGGGACAGGGGAAAGGTAAAGAGACCCAGTACTTC. This translates into CASSTPGQGKGKETQYF.

This sequence joins TRBV5-1 and TRBJ2-5; no firm D call. The V end lost 2 bases, the J end lost 5 bases, and 16 bases lay between the germline ends. Germline lookup yields CDR1 SGHRS and CDR2 YFSETQ. The CDR3 contains 15 residues. For the CDR3, the DNA is TGCGCCAGCAGCTTTTTTGGCCCCGCCCAGGAGACCCAGTACTTC. Amino acids: CASSFFGPAQETQYF.

The chain joins TRBV11-2 to TRBJ1-2; 8 bases are a match to TRBD1. Per the germline V gene, CDR1 is SGHAT and CDR2 is FQNNGV. Unmatched junction bases numbered 17, after V lost 4 bases and J lost 7 bases. This CDR3 contains 17 residues. The CDR3 reads CASSSLRMGQGAGGYTF. The CDR3 DNA reads as TGTGCCAGCAGCTCCCTCCGGATGGGGCAGGGGGCGGGTGGCTACACCTTC.

The V gene is TRBV2, the J gene TRBJ2-7; perhaps TRBD2 as D (5 bases). V lost 4 bases and J lost 3, with 10 bases in between. The germline gives CDR1 SNHLY, CDR2 FYNNEI. The CDR3 is made up of 13 amino acids. CDR3 bases: TGTGCCAGCAGTGCCGACGGGGACTACGAGCAGTACTTC. As protein: CASSADGDYEQYF.

This chain joins TRBV2 and TRBJ1-5, with D maybe TRBD1 (6 bases). V shed 3 bases and J shed 0 bases, with 18 bases lying between them. CDR1 is SNHLY, CDR2 FYNNEI, per germline. CDR3 length: 18 amino acids. CDR3 sequence: CASSEGAMGPYSNQPQHF. CDR3 nucleotide sequence: TGTGCCAGCAGTGAGGGGGCTATGGGGCCGTATAGCAATCAGCCCCAGCATTTT.